The 3 T cell receptor beta chains presented below share a single source sample, sequenced in a study of CD8 T cells in ankylosing spondylitis. Study results and caveats: What appeared characteristic of ankylosing spondylitis blood was a TCR beta motif of about eight highly homologous variants.

Antigens for these TCRs are unknown. Each CDR3 protein gets one entry after TCRdb re-called the 5' RACE reads with MiXCR. Among around 91,000 distinct CDR3 sequences listed, roughly 9% were seen once. Material for sequencing was blood, either unsorted or a sorted T cell fraction (not recorded which). The origin of the receptors is a male donor with ankylosing spondylitis.

Of note for this clonotype: The DNA is left out, because the CDR3 cannot be placed on it with certainty; the CDR3 is given as TCRdb lists it. The chain uses TRBV18 and TRBJ2-2; the D call TRBD2 from the table was never checked on the DNA. Per germline, CDR1 KGHSH and CDR2 LQKENI. The CDR3 region is 14 residues in length, termini included. The chain's CDR3 is CAIPLADTGELFFF.

This clonotype has a handful of counts. The chain recombines TRBV15 with TRBJ2-7, with TRBD1 matching 7 bases. This CDR3 region has 14 residues. After removal of 4 bases from V and 0 bases from J, the junction contained 3 bases not matched to a gene. CDR1 and CDR2 (germline): LNHNV, YYDKDF (reference sequence). The CDR3 DNA reads as TGTGCCACCAGCAACCGGGACAGCTCCTACGAGCAGTACTTC. Translating gives CATSNRDSSYEQYF.

The chain links TRBV6-5 to TRBJ1-2; D is ambiguous. The V gene's germline CDR1 is MNHEY and CDR2 SVGAGI. Trimming took off 0 bases at V and 5 bases at J, with 7 bases between the two ends. The CDR3 consists of 13 residues. CDR3: CASSYSEGYGYTF. The DNA of the CDR3 is TGTGCCAGCAGTTACTCCGAAGGTTATGGCTACACCTTC.